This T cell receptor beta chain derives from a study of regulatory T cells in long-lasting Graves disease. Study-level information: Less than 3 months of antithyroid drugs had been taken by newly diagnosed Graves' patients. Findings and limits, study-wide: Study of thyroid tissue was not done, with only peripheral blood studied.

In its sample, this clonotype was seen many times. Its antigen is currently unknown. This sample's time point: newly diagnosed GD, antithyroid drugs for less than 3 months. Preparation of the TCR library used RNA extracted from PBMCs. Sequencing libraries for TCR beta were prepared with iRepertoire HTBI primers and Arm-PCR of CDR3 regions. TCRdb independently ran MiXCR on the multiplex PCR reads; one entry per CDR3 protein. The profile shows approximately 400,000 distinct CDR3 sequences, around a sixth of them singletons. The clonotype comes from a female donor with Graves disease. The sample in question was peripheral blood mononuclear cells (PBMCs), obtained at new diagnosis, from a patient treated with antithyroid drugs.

The CDR3 sequence: CASSLAFPAEAFF. In nucleotides, the CDR3 is TGTGCCAGCAGTTTAGCCTTCCCCGCCGAAGCTTTCTTT. V gene TRBV28 combines with J gene TRBJ1-1; the D is unclear. Trimming pared 2 bases from V and 8 bases from J, leaving 12 bases between. CDR1 and CDR2 (germline): MDHEN, SYDVKM. This CDR3 region has 13 residues.